These T cell receptor beta chains were read from a single sample in a study of blood T cell repertoires in COVID-19. Generated by immunoSEQ multiplex PCR, the TCRdb table keeps only in-frame clones and is missing some. Among about 7,200 clones, 80% to 90% were seen once, and the ten largest hold 8.5%. Source material: peripheral blood. These receptors were taken from a human donor in a cohort sampled during active COVID-19. The donor label of this sample is uncertain. The CDR3 runs from the conserved cysteine through the conserved F or W. A D gene is named only where the DNA matches it firmly.

d_gene	v_gene	j_gene	CDR3aa
TRBD2	TRBV19	TRBJ2-3	CASSMAGSGAEKDTQYF
NA	TRBV6-5	TRBJ1-4	CASSPGGAPEKLFF
TRBD1	TRBV5-1	TRBJ1-2	CASSFGRGYGYTF
NA	TRBV5-4	TRBJ2-5	CASSLDTGWETQYF
NA	TRBV3-1/TRBV3-2	TRBJ1-4	CASSPPTGLGEKLFF
NA	TRBV2	TRBJ1-1	CASRRREMNTEAFF
TRBD2	TRBV5-4	TRBJ2-7	CASSPTLAGGLSYEQYF
NA	TRBV5-4	TRBJ2-5	CASSPGRTGGAQETQYF
NA	TRBV1	TRBJ1-2	CTSSDRPNYGYTF
TRBD2	TRBV4-2	TRBJ2-7	CASSQVTSGVSEQYF
NA	TRBV5-4	TRBJ1-4	CASSLADGGNEKLFF
TRBD2	TRBV19	TRBJ2-1	CASSIGLAANEQFF
TRBD1	TRBV29-1	TRBJ2-7	CSALTGKGEQYF
NA	TRBV27	TRBJ2-2	CASSSLDAGELFF
NA	TRBV2	TRBJ1-4	CASSLRESNEKLFF
NA	TRBV7-3	TRBJ2-7	CASSSGQSSYEQYF
NA	TRBV5-1	TRBJ1-5	CASSGEQGNQPQHF
TRBD2	TRBV3-1/TRBV3-2	TRBJ2-1	CASSQGLAGVLGEQFF
NA	TRBV23-1	TRBJ2-7	CASNRGTHYEQYF